This TCR beta chain is drawn from a study of cytomegalovirus exposure and HLA in healthy donors. The PCR had 60 Vbeta and 13 Jbeta primers. Profiling relied on immunoSEQ multiplex PCR, and the TCRdb table lists in-frame clones only, not all of them. The sample has about 180,000 clones; over 60% are singletons. The CDR3 contains 12 residues. Germline CDR1 and CDR2: SEHNR and FQNEAQ (reference sequence). With 8 bases removed from V and 0 bases from J, the gap between germline ends came to 7 bases. Worth noting for this clone: Its target is unknown.

Study-wide findings and caveats: The authors excluded some V segments, including TRBV6-2 and TRBV6-3, as indistinguishable. HLA allele associations emerged for under 20,000 TCR beta sequences in a later analysis, at 0.05 false discovery rate.

The clonotype comes from a middle-aged man in good health and CMV-seronegative. The sample taken for sequencing was PBMCs. The chain employs TRBV7-9 and TRBJ1-1; unclear D gene. The CDR3 coding sequence is TGTGCCAGCGCCATAGTGAACACTGAAGCTTTCTTT. It encodes CASAIVNTEAFF.